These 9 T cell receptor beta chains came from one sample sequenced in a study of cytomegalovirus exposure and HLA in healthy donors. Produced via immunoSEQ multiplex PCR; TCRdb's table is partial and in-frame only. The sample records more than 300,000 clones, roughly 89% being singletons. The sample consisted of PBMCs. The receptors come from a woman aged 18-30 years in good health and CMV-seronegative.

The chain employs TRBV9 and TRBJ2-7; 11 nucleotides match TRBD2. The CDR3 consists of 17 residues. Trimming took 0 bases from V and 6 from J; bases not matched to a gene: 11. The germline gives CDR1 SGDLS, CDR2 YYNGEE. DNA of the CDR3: TGTGCCAGCAGCGTAGAGGGGGGTAGTAGCGGGAGGGGCGAGCAGTACTTC. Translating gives CASSVEGGSSGRGEQYF.

The CDR3 DNA sequence: TGTGCCAGCAGTCCAGACGGGCGGGGCACTGAAGCTTTCTTT. This translates into CASSPDGRGTEAFF. This chain joins TRBV25-1 and TRBJ1-1; D call uncertain. The V gene lost 5 bases and the J gene lost 4 bases, with 14 bases spanning the gap. Germline V gene sequence: CDR1 MGHDK, CDR2 SYGVNS. The CDR3 covers 14 residues.

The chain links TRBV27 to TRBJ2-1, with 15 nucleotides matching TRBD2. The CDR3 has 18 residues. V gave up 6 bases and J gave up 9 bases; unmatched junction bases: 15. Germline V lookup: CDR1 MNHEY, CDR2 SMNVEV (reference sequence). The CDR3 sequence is CASRTGLAGGNFFVEQFF. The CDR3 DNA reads TGTGCCAGCAGAACGGGACTAGCGGGAGGAAACTTTTTCGTTGAGCAGTTCTTC.

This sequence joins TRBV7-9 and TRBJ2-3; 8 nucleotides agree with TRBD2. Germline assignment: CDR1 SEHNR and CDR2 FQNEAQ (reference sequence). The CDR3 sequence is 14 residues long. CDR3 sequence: CANGGLEIADTQYF. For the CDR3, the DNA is TGTGCTAACGGGGGACTAGAGATCGCAGATACGCAGTATTTT.

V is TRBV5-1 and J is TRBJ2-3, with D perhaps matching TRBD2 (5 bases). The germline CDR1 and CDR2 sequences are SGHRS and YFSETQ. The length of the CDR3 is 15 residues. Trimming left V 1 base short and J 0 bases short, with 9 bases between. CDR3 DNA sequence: TGCGCCAGCAGCTTGAGCGGCCTTAGCACAGATACGCAGTATTTT. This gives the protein CASSLSGLSTDTQYF.

The CDR3 reads CASSDYGQPQHF. CDR3 in DNA: TGTGCCAGCAGTGACTACGGTCAGCCCCAGCATTTT. This chain joins TRBV2 and TRBJ1-5; no clear D gene. Germline V gives CDR1 SNHLY, CDR2 FYNNEI. With 3 bases removed from V and 6 bases from J, the gap between germline ends came to 6 bases. CDR3 length: 12 residues. Variable domain in full (rest from reference TRBV2 and TRBJ1-5): EPEVTQTPSHQVTQMGQEVILRCVPISNHLYFYWYRQILGQKVEFLVSFYNNEISEKSEIFDDQFSVERPDGSNFTLKIRSTKLEDSAMYFCASSDYGQPQHFGDGTRLSIL.

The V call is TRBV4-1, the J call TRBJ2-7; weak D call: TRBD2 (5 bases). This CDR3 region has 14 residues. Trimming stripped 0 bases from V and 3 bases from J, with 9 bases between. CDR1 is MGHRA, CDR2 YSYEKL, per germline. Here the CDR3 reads CASSQEGRGYEQYF. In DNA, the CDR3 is TGCGCCAGCAGCCAAGAGGGCCGGGGCTACGAGCAGTACTTC.

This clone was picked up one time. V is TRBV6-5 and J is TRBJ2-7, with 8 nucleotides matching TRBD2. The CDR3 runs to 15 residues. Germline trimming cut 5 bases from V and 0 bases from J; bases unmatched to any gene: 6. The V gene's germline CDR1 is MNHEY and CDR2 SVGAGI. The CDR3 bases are TGTGCCAGCAGTCGGACTAGCAGGAGCTCCTACGAGCAGTACTTC. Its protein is CASSRTSRSSYEQYF.

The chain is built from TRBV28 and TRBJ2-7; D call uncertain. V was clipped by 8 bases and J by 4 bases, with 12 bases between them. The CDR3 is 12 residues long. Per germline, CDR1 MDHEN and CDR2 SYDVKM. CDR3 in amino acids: CASLRLGYEQYF. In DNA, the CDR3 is TGTGCCAGCCTACGCCTCGGGTACGAGCAGTACTTC. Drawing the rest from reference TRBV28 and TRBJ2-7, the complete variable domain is DVKVTQSSRYLVKRTGEKVFLECVQDMDHENMFWYRQDPGLGLRLIYFSYDVKMKEKGDIPEGYSVSREKKERFSLILESASTNQTSMYLCASLRLGYEQYFGPGTRLTVT.